This T cell receptor (beta chain) comes out of a study of blood T cell repertoires in COVID-19 (dated by TCRdb to 2019 to 2021). Notes on the research overall: Collaborator samples came from the United States, Italy and Spain and covered acute and convalescent phases of COVID-19. The prospective study material was composed of cDNA or gDNA derived from T cells, B-cell-depleted T cells, or PBMCs. The dataset comprised deeply sampled blood TCRbeta repertoires from subjects exposed to, actively infected with, or recovered from COVID-19. The repertoires were released in a freely available public database meant as a resource for research on the immune response to SARS-CoV-2. The samples were drawn from the first 160 participants of the ongoing ImmuneRACE study and from over 950 subjects provided by 6 global collaborators. Nearly every sample came with metadata listing a de-identified subject ID, COVID-19 status, age in years and sex. HLA class I and class II types, where available, came from metadata supplied by the sample provider rather than from assay-based typing. General study outcomes and caveats: The amount of clinical and demographic metadata varied by source and participant and was provided uncurated.

The immunoSEQ Assay, a bias-controlled multiplex PCR, was used to amplify TCRbeta CDR3 regions from genomic DNA. As for how the authors treated the data: The number of nucleated cells in each sample was estimated from the amplification of reference gene primers within the assay. To quantify the absolute abundance of each unique TCRbeta CDR3 rearrangement, sequence reads were collapsed and filtered. For each sample, productive Simpson clonality was calculated as the square root of Simpson's diversity index over productive rearrangements. The clones in this table, taken by TCRdb from immuneACCESS, are in-frame only. Not every clone is retained; where verified, under half of the shortfall comes from an unresolved V gene, and the cause of the rest is unknown. V, J and clone size were drawn from that table, and D and trimming were deduced from the DNA. Present in this sample are hundreds of thousands of clones, roughly 90% of which were seen just once. 5.5% to 7.5% of the sample is in the top ten clones.

From the germline V gene, CDR1 is SGHTA and CDR2 is FQGNSA. The CDR3 has 15 amino acids, counting the end cysteine and phenylalanine. Only the CDR3 portion is preserved as DNA: 45 bases, with reading frame beginning at the first base. V is cut by 0 bases and J by 3 bases, and the space between the germline ends is 9 bases. To note about this clone: Its antigen is currently not known. No base qualities exist here, and no much larger clone lies one base off it. Other nucleotide sequences in the sample specify the same CDR3.

One collaborating source in Seattle enrolled patients while the patients were actively infected and followed the patients over time throughout the course of disease. Each collaborating institution followed its own protocols to collect whole blood in K2EDTA tubes. For TCRbeta analysis, collaborator samples were shipped as frozen whole blood, as isolated PBMCs, or as DNA extracted from either sample type. This chain joins TRBV7-2 to TRBJ1-5; the D gene is possibly TRBD1, with 6 bases matching. Sequencing was done on a sample of peripheral blood. The sequence was obtained from a woman in her 70s with COVID-19, enrolled during active disease. The base sequence is TGTGCCAGCAGCTTAGCTGGACAGATCAATCAGCCCCAGCATTTT. Its protein reads: CASSLAGQINQPQHF.